This TCR beta chain was sequenced in a study of PD-1 blockade in classical Hodgkin lymphoma (dated by TCRdb to the early 2020s). Turning to the overall study: Nivolumab dosing was 3 mg/kg intravenously every 2 weeks, continuing until either disease progression or unacceptable toxicity. The study used CyTOF and TCR beta sequencing to define a peripheral blood immune signature of response to PD-1 blockade in classical Hodgkin lymphoma. Study-level results and caveats: Lower diversity was seen in patients whose nivolumab began less than 1 year after ASCT, and these patients were left out of later analyses so that immune reconstitution would not confound the results. Trial patients achieving complete response had baseline diversity similar to newly diagnosed patients, whereas partial responders and progressors had significantly lower diversity. Baseline TCR diversity was reported to be lower in newly diagnosed patients than in healthy donors and to be lower still in relapsed/refractory patients. A significant rise by C4D1 was seen in CD4+ but not CD8+ TCR diversity (p=0.0027 vs p=0.16), with the rise being most apparent in complete responders (p=0.02). The study was restricted to a single clinical trial cohort, and the causes of repertoire differences, possibly disease activity or prior therapy, were left undefined.

The Qiagen DNeasy kit was used to extract genomic DNA from unsorted PBMCs and from the negatively selected CD4+ and CD8+ fractions. Amplification of TCR beta CDR3 regions was done by immunoSEQ multiplex PCR with primers that anneal to V and J segments. A synthetic immune receptor repertoire was used to minimize amplification bias, and remaining bias was computationally removed after sequencing. The paper's processing steps were these. Repertoire diversity was quantified as the Shannon entropy index using custom Python scripts. Unsorted, CD4+ and CD8+ repertoires were analyzed separately, except for combined analyses in which CD4+ and CD8+ sequences were merged in silico. A clone was considered expanded if an increase in frequency of at least 2-fold after treatment relative to C1D1 was found, and a pseudocount of 0.5 was applied to clones undetected at baseline. Singleton clones were defined as clones with 0 or 1 copy at C1D1, and non-singleton clones were defined as clones with 2 or more copies. By matching protein sequences in sorted samples from the same patient, clones expanded in unsorted samples were annotated as CD4+, CD8+ or unknown. Diversity changes from C1D1 to C4D1 were tested in paired samples using Wilcoxon tests. TCRdb holds this immuneACCESS table with in-frame rearrangements only. Some clones are missing; in checked studies, unresolved V genes explain under half, and the rest has no known cause. V, J and clone size are taken as reported in that table, and D and trimming were inferred from the DNA itself. Recorded for this sample are tens of thousands of clones; about 85% of them occurred a single time. The top ten constitute about 8% of the sample.

The label giving this sample's time point can be read as: cycle 4 day 1 (C4D1), after less than seven weeks of nivolumab. Every trial patient had relapsed after autologous stem cell transplantation, and cohorts A, B and C differed in prior brentuximab vedotin exposure. A total of 50 to 70 patients with relapsed/refractory classical Hodgkin lymphoma made up the trial cohort, and each patient's best overall response was complete response, partial response or progressive disease. Single-agent nivolumab was administered to trial patients in the multi-cohort phase II CheckMate 205 trial. An independent review committee assessed best overall response by applying the 2007 International Working Group response criteria. Trial PBMCs were collected just before the start of nivolumab (C1D1) and during therapy at cycle 2 day 1 and cycle 4 day 1. After peripheral blood was drawn into 8 mL Vacutainer Cell Preparation Tubes, PBMCs were isolated by centrifugation and then cryopreserved.

Details on this clone: The specificity of this receptor is unknown. No qualities accompany the bases; no much larger clone lies one base away.

Measured from the cysteine to the phenylalanine, the CDR3 is 15 residues long. Only the CDR3 portion is preserved as DNA: 45 bases, with reading frame beginning at the first base. Relative to germline, V is 2 bases shorter and J is 2 bases shorter, with 11 bases between their ends. CDR1 is given as SGHRS and CDR2 as YFSETQ, both from the germline V gene. This specimen was peripheral blood mononuclear cells (PBMCs), taken before the fourth cycle of nivolumab. The receptor's source is a human donor with classical Hodgkin lymphoma. In this chain, TRBV5-1 is recombined with TRBJ1-5; the D region possibly corresponds to TRBD1 (5 bases align). Read as DNA, the sequence is TGCGCCAGCAGCTTTATGGGGGACGGCAATCAGCCCCAGCATTTT. It specifies CASSFMGDGNQPQHF. The CDR3 plus the reference TRBV5-1 and TRBJ1-5 genes for the other parts give the full variable domain: KAGVTQTPRYLIKTRGQQVTLSCSPISGHRSVSWYQQTPGQGLQFLFEYFSETQRNKGNFPGRFSGRQFSNSRSEMNVSTLELGDSALYLCASSFMGDGNQPQHFGDGTRLSIL.